The 8 T cell receptor beta chains reported below all come from one sample, sequenced in a study of human T cells and chemical hapten exposure. Each CDR3 protein gets one entry after TCRdb re-called the 5' RACE reads with MiXCR. The table includes 150,000 or so distinct CDR3 sequences, around 4.4% detected once. From whole blood left unfractionated, total RNA was extracted. Source of these receptors: a female donor in good health.

This clonotype was recorded at least ten times. J is TRBJ2-7 and V is TRBV5-1; 9 bases line up with TRBD1. The length of the CDR3 is 14 residues. V was pared by 4 bases and J by 2 bases, with 4 bases of the junction left unmatched. Looked up from germline, CDR1 is SGHRS and CDR2 is YFSETQ. The CDR3: CASSRGTGPYEQYF. The CDR3 region has the DNA TGCGCCAGCAGCCGTGGGACAGGGCCCTACGAGCAGTACTTC.

The sample holds many counts of this clonotype. This chain connects TRBV3-1 to TRBJ1-2, with D maybe TRBD1 (6 bases). The CDR3 is 14 amino acids. Looked up from germline, CDR1 is LGHDT and CDR2 is YNNKEL (reference sequence). V was cut by 3 bases and J by 8 bases, with 16 bases left in between. The CDR3 spells CASSHPFSGGGYTF. The CDR3 DNA is TGTGCCAGCAGCCACCCCTTTTCGGGGGGCGGCTACACCTTC.

This clonotype was counted between two and nine times. The chain uses TRBV12-3 or TRBV12-4 and TRBJ1-1; D is unresolved. CDR3 length equals 10 residues. Trimming removed 10 bases at V and 6 bases at J, with 9 bases between. The CDR3 DNA reads as TGTGCCACGGCGACCGCTGAAGCTTTCTTT. Amino acids: CATATAEAFF.

Regarding this clonotype: A much more abundant neighbour one base away suggests this may be a read error. This chain uses TRBV27 with TRBJ2-1, with 9 positions matching TRBD2. The CDR3 sequence is 16 residues long. Germline assignment: CDR1 MNHEY and CDR2 SMNVEV (reference sequence). CDR3 in amino acids: CASSPTRGGSYKEQFF. CDR3 DNA: TGTGCCAGCAGTCCTACGCGGGGGGGCTCCTACAAGGAGCAGTTCTTC.

This clonotype showed up just a few times. V and J are TRBV2 and TRBJ2-5; D gene ambiguous. Trimming took off 4 bases at V and 5 bases at J, with 11 bases between the two ends. The CDR3 sequence is 13 residues long. Germline lookup yields CDR1 SNHLY and CDR2 FYNNEI. CDR3 amino acids: CASSGDTVETQYF. For the CDR3, the DNA is TGTGCCAGCAGTGGGGATACAGTGGAGACCCAGTACTTC.

This clonotype was picked up many times. The chain is built from TRBV11-1 and TRBJ2-1; 10 bases align to TRBD2. Germline lookup yields CDR1 SGHAT and CDR2 FQDESV (reference sequence). CDR3 size: 15 residues. The V gene end was trimmed by 5 bases and the J gene end by 9 bases; junction bases not matched to a gene: 10. Here the CDR3 DNA reads TGTGCCAGCAGCCGTGGCACTAGCGGGGATCTTGAGCAGTTCTTC. Translated: CASSRGTSGDLEQFF.

This clonotype was found many times. This chain connects TRBV28 to TRBJ1-2; weak D call: TRBD1 (6 bases). V was pared by 4 bases and J by 5 bases, with 11 bases between. This CDR3 comprises 13 residues. Germline CDR1 is MDHEN and CDR2 is SYDVKM. The CDR3 reads CASSSPGEYGYTF. CDR3 sequence (DNA): TGTGCCAGCAGTTCCCCAGGGGAATATGGCTACACCTTC.

This clonotype was picked up many times. The gene calls are TRBV6-5 and TRBJ1-3; D ambiguous. The CDR3 covers 15 residues. From germline, CDR1 is MNHEY and CDR2 SVGAGI. Trimming shortened V by 3 bases and J by 2 bases, and 11 bases separated the two germline ends. The CDR3 bases are TGTGCCAGCAGTTATTTTTCAGGTGCTGGAAACACCATATATTTT. Residues: CASSYFSGAGNTIYF.